This TCR beta chain was observed in a study of T cells in narcolepsy. Here immunoSEQ multiplex PCR was the method, and the copy in TCRdb shows in-frame clones only, minus some. The sample lists about 30,000 clones; about four fifths were seen once. The V and J ends lost 0 bases and 5 bases, in that order; junction bases with no gene match: 6. CDR3 length: 15 amino acids. Germline-derived CDR1 and CDR2 are SGHRS and YFSETQ. This clone was counted a single time. The receptor was derived from a human donor with narcolepsy. The material sequenced was CD45RA- memory CD4+ T cells from PBMCs. The rearrangement joins TRBV5-1 to TRBJ2-7; 9 positions match TRBD2. The DNA for the CDR3 is TGCGCCAGCAGCTTGGTAAGCGGGGGGTTTAACGAGCAGTACTTC. This codes for CASSLVSGGFNEQYF.